One sample yielded the 20 T cell receptor beta chains listed below, sequenced in a study of shared clonotypes between healthy human individuals. TCRdb's copy holds only in-frame clones and misses some; the assay was immunoSEQ multiplex PCR. The top ten hold around 0.14% of the sample, which has 2.5 million or so clones, just over 90% seen once. The specimen sequenced was naive CD4+ T cells sorted from blood. Subset indicated: CD45RA+ positively selected. The source is a man between 18 and 29 years old in good health.

As regards this clone: Additional DNA sequences in this sample encode the identical CDR3. J is TRBJ1-1 and V is TRBV19; 7 bases are a match to TRBD1. CDR1 is LNHDA and CDR2 is SQIVND in the germline V gene (reference sequence). The CDR3 is 14 amino acids. Losses at the gene ends were 3 bases for V and 0 bases for J; bases not matched to a gene: 1. In DNA, the CDR3 is TGTGCCAGTAGTATCGGACAGGTGAACACTGAAGCTTTCTTT. It is translated as CASSIGQVNTEAFF.

J is TRBJ1-5 and V is TRBV7-2; tentative D call: TRBD1 (5 bases). The V end was cut by 2 bases, the J end by 5 bases, with 13 bases between. The CDR3 spans 15 residues. Germline CDR1 and CDR2: SGHTA and FQGNSA. CDR3 sequence (DNA): TGTGCCAGCAGCTTAACTTCCAGGGCTTATCAGCCCCAGCATTTT. Its translation is CASSLTSRAYQPQHF.

The chain is built from TRBV30 and TRBJ2-7; D gene unclear. Germline V CDR1 and CDR2: GTSNPN, SVGIG (reference sequence). The CDR3 loop spans 14 amino acids. Trimming removed 2 bases at V and 3 bases at J, with 14 bases between. Here the CDR3 DNA reads TGTGCCTGGAGTCTATCAGACCTAGTCTACGAGCAGTACTTC. Translated: CAWSLSDLVYEQYF. Together with reference TRBV30 and TRBJ2-7, the CDR3 gives the full variable domain: SQTIHQWPATLVQPVGSPLSLECTVEGTSNPNLYWYRQAAGRGLQLLFYSVGIGQISSEVPQNLSASRPQDRQFILSSKKLLLSDSGFYLCAWSLSDLVYEQYFGPGTRLTVT.

The gene calls are TRBV4-1 and TRBJ1-4; the match to TRBD1 covers 7 bases. Losses at the gene ends were 1 base for V and 7 bases for J; bases not matched to a gene: 12. The CDR3 sequence is 17 residues long. Germline CDR1 is MGHRA and CDR2 is YSYEKL. CDR3 sequence reads: CASSQGSGQEGSEKLFF. CDR3 nucleotides: TGCGCCAGCAGCCAAGGGTCAGGACAGGAGGGTAGTGAAAAACTGTTTTTT.

V and J are TRBV20-1 and TRBJ2-1; D perhaps matches TRBD2 (6 bases). Germline V lookup: CDR1 DFQATT, CDR2 SNEGSKA (reference sequence). The CDR3 has 11 amino acids. CDR3 sequence reads: CRAQRDNEQFF. CDR3 coding DNA: TGCAGAGCCCAGCGGGACAATGAGCAGTTCTTC.

This clone was observed a single time. Other nucleotide sequences from this sample produce the same CDR3. This chain connects TRBV10-3 to TRBJ2-5; D call uncertain. V lost 3 bases, J lost 5 bases, and 4 bases lay in between. Germline V gene sequence: CDR1 ENHRY, CDR2 SYGVKD. The CDR3 totals 11 residues. Written as DNA, the CDR3 is TGTGCCATCAGTGATGGGGAGACCCAGTACTTC. Translated: CAISDGETQYF.

With regard to this clone: The identical CDR3 is also encoded by other nucleotide sequences in the sample. V is TRBV19 and J is TRBJ1-4; 7 bases map to TRBD1. The CDR3 covers 14 residues. The V gene's germline CDR1 is LNHDA and CDR2 SQIVND (reference sequence). V gave up 6 bases and J gave up 5 bases; unmatched junction bases: 6. Here the CDR3 reads CASRRQGSNEKLFF. CDR3 sequence (DNA): TGTGCCAGTAGGCGACAGGGATCCAATGAAAAACTGTTTTTT.

V usage is TRBV11-3 and J usage is TRBJ2-1, with 7 nucleotides matching TRBD2. V trimming: 4 bases; J trimming: 10 bases; junction bases outside the gene matches: 13. The CDR3 extends over 15 amino acids. The germline gives CDR1 SGHNT, CDR2 YENEEA. DNA of the CDR3: TGTGCCAGCAGCTCCGGACTAGACACGTCGGGGGAGCAGTTCTTC. Protein product: CASSSGLDTSGEQFF. Full variable domain (rest looked up from reference TRBV11-3 and TRBJ2-1): EAGVVQSPRYKIIEKKQPVAFWCNPISGHNTLYWYLQNLGQGPELLIRYENEEAVDDSQLPKDRFSAERLKGVDSTLKIQPAELGDSAVYLCASSSGLDTSGEQFFGPGTRLTVL.

This chain links TRBV5-6 with TRBJ2-1, with D possibly being TRBD1 (6 bases). Deletions cut 0 bases from V and 5 bases from J, with 9 bases between. The CDR3 extends over 14 amino acids. Germline V CDR1 and CDR2: SGHDT, YYEEEE. The CDR3 sequence: CASSLAGVDNEQFF. In nucleotides, the CDR3 is TGTGCCAGCAGCTTGGCAGGGGTAGACAATGAGCAGTTCTTC.

The chain combines TRBV5-1 with TRBJ1-2; maybe TRBD1 (5 bases). Germline CDR1 SGHRS, CDR2 YFSETQ. The V end was cut by 8 bases, the J end by 4 bases, with 18 bases between. This CDR3 spans 14 amino acids. CDR3 DNA sequence: TGCGCCAGGCAACCGGGGGTGTTCAGCTATGGCTACACCTTC. This translates into CARQPGVFSYGYTF.

V usage is TRBV28 and J usage is TRBJ1-2; no reliable D call. The CDR3 length is 13 residues. Per the germline V gene, CDR1 is MDHEN and CDR2 is SYDVKM. With 3 bases removed from V and 5 bases from J, the gap between germline ends came to 10 bases. The CDR3 coding sequence is TGTGCCAGCAGTTTGGAGTTGGGTTATGGCTACACCTTC. Protein: CASSLELGYGYTF.

The chain has TRBV25-1 and TRBJ2-5; 7 bases map to TRBD1. Losses at the gene ends were 4 bases for V and 5 bases for J; bases not matched to a gene: 13. Germline assignment: CDR1 MGHDK and CDR2 SYGVNS. The CDR3 sequence is 16 residues long. The CDR3 loop is CASSAAKQGRGETQYF. For the CDR3, the DNA is TGTGCCAGCAGTGCCGCGAAACAGGGGCGCGGCGAGACCCAGTACTTC.

This chain joins TRBV28 and TRBJ2-2; maybe TRBD2 (6 bases). The CDR3 spans 16 residues. Germline assignment: CDR1 MDHEN and CDR2 SYDVKM. Trimming left V 4 bases short and J 0 bases short, with 12 bases between. The DNA for the CDR3 is TGTGCCAGCAGTTCGGAGGGGCTCGCGAACACCGGGGAGCTGTTTTTT. It yields the protein CASSSEGLANTGELFF.

The chain is built from TRBV29-1 and TRBJ2-3; D not resolved. Trimming removed 7 bases at V and 3 bases at J, with 8 bases between. The CDR3 loop spans 11 amino acids. Germline V gives CDR1 SQVTM, CDR2 ANQGSEA. The chain's CDR3 is CSGAWTDTQYF. The CDR3 region has the DNA TGCAGCGGGGCTTGGACAGATACGCAGTATTTT.

J is TRBJ2-5 and V is TRBV19, with D possibly TRBD1 on 6 matching bases. CDR1 is LNHDA, CDR2 SQIVND, per germline (reference sequence). This CDR3 has 12 amino acids. Deletions cut 5 bases from V and 5 bases from J, with 9 bases between. The CDR3 sequence is CASSDRTETQYF. DNA of the CDR3: TGTGCCAGTAGTGACAGGACGGAGACCCAGTACTTC.

The V call is TRBV11-2, the J call TRBJ1-5; D is ambiguous. Germline assignment: CDR1 SGHAT and CDR2 FQNNGV. This CDR3 region has 15 residues. The V and J ends lost 0 bases and 4 bases respectively, with 10 bases between them. The CDR3 DNA is TGTGCCAGCAGCTTAGAAGCGCAGGCGAATCAGCCCCAGCATTTT. Encoded protein: CASSLEAQANQPQHF. The full variable domain, completed using reference TRBV11-2 and TRBJ1-5, is EAGVAQSPRYKIIEKRQSVAFWCNPISGHATLYWYQQILGQGPKLLIQFQNNGVVDDSQLPKDRFSAERLKGVDSTLKIQPAKLEDSAVYLCASSLEAQANQPQHFGDGTRLSIL.

The rearrangement joins TRBV10-3 to TRBJ2-3; D unclear. The germline CDR1 and CDR2 sequences are ENHRY and SYGVKD. There are 13 residues in the CDR3. V gave up 2 bases and J gave up 2 bases, with 5 bases separating them. The CDR3: CAISEDFTDTQYF. CDR3 in DNA: TGTGCCATCAGTGAGGACTTCACAGATACGCAGTATTTT.

This clone appeared a single time. This rearrangement joins TRBV5-1 to TRBJ2-2; possible D gene TRBD1, 6 bases. Germline V gives CDR1 SGHRS, CDR2 YFSETQ. The CDR3 runs 14 residues. V gave up 5 bases and J gave up 5 bases, with 13 bases separating them. CDR3 amino acids: CASSGSGVTGELFF. The CDR3 DNA reads as TGCGCCAGCAGTGGGTCAGGGGTGACCGGGGAGCTGTTTTTT.

The CDR3 nucleotides are TGTGCCAGCAGCATAAGGACAGGGCGCCTAAACAATGAGCAGTTCTTC. Its translation: CASSIRTGRLNNEQFF. This rearrangement joins TRBV5-6 to TRBJ2-1, with TRBD1 matching over 8 bases. CDR1 is SGHDT and CDR2 is YYEEEE in the germline V gene. This CDR3 spans 16 amino acids. V shed 4 bases and J 5 bases; nucleotides not matched to a gene: 11. The full variable domain, its missing parts supplied by reference TRBV5-6 and TRBJ2-1, is DAGVTQSPTHLIKTRGQQVTLRCSPKSGHDTVSWYQQALGQGPQFIFQYYEEEERQRGNFPDRFSGHQFPNYSSELNVNALLLGDSALYLCASSIRTGRLNNEQFFGPGTRLTVL.

The chain is built from TRBV7-3 and TRBJ1-6; TRBD1 might be the D (6 bases). Trimming took 1 base from V and 8 from J, leaving 12 bases between them. CDR1 is SGHTA and CDR2 is FQGTGA in the germline V gene. The CDR3 extends over 15 amino acids. CDR3 coding DNA: TGTGCCAGCAGCTTAAGGGGGGACATACATTCACCCCTCCACTTT. Its protein is CASSLRGDIHSPLHF. Together with reference TRBV7-3 and TRBJ1-6, the CDR3 gives the full variable domain: GAGVSQTPSNKVTEKGKYVELRCDPISGHTALYWYRQSLGQGPEFLIYFQGTGAADDSGLPNDRFFAVRPEGSVSTLKIQRTERGDSAVYLCASSLRGDIHSPLHFGNGTRLTVT.